This T cell receptor beta chain was found in a study of CD8 T cells in Susac syndrome. Study conclusions and caveats: A relatively small number of individuals underwent TCR sequencing and HLA analysis.

cDNA came from roughly 0.47 to 1 ug RNA primed by random hexamers. Amplification of the TCR beta CDR3 was carried out by immunoSEQ multiplex PCR, which spanned a total of 54 Vbeta and 13 Jbeta segments. TCRdb called the immunoSEQ multiplex PCR reads again in MiXCR, with one record for every CDR3 protein. The table records roughly 200,000 distinct CDR3 sequences, less than 95% of them present only once. To note about this clonotype: Its antigen is not known.

Sequencing targeted TCR beta in blood CD8+ and CD4+ T cells. This clonotype was obtained from a human donor in good health. The sample was CD4+ T cells from PBMCs.

As DNA, the CDR3 is TGTGCCAGCAGCTCCTATACCGCTCTCTCCTACAATGAGCAGTTCTTC. This sequence encodes CASSSYTALSYNEQFF. The genes are TRBV3-1 and TRBJ2-1, with no clear D. The CDR3 runs 16 residues. Deletions cut 5 bases from V and 0 bases from J, with 14 bases between. Germline CDR1 and CDR2: LGHDT and YNNKEL (reference sequence).